This record covers a single TCR beta chain. Its specific antigen is unknown. No quality values exist for individual bases; no much larger clone is one base distant. TCRbeta CDR3 regions were amplified from genomic DNA using the immunoSEQ Assay, a bias-controlled multiplex PCR. Turning to the authors' computational methods: Nucleated cell counts per sample were estimated from amplification of reference gene primers within the assay. To quantify the absolute abundance of each unique TCRbeta CDR3 rearrangement, sequence reads were collapsed and filtered. Productive Simpson clonality was computed per sample as the square root of Simpson's diversity index over productive rearrangements. Not all clones reach the TCRdb copy of this immuneACCESS table, which keeps in-frame sequences only. Checked studies attribute under half of the gap to unresolved V genes and leave the rest unexplained. V and J calls and clone size are copied from that table; D and trimming were computed from the DNA. This sample is represented by about 300,000 clones; approximately 90% of them were singletons. The top ten hold roughly 4.8% of the sample.

The collaborating institutions used their own protocols to collect whole blood in K2EDTA tubes. For TCRbeta analysis, collaborators shipped samples as frozen whole blood, isolated PBMCs, or DNA extracted from either of those sample types. At the junction V is shortened by 2 bases and J by 3 bases, with 10 bases in between. From the germline V gene, CDR1 is SNHLY and CDR2 is FYNNEI. The CDR3 contains 14 residues, cysteine and phenylalanine counted. The CDR3 DNA has 42 bases and is translated from base 1. The sample comes from a study of blood T cell repertoires in COVID-19 (dated by TCRdb to the early 2020s). Study-level background: Samples covering the acute and convalescent phases of COVID-19 were provided by collaborators in the United States, Italy and Spain. The samples were drawn from the first 160 participants of the ongoing ImmuneRACE study and from some 1,300 subjects provided by 6 global collaborators. The prospective study material was composed of cDNA or gDNA derived from T cells, B-cell-depleted T cells, or PBMCs. The repertoires were made available in a free public database intended to serve as a resource for research on the immune response to SARS-CoV-2. Subjects who had been exposed to COVID-19, were actively infected with it, or had recovered from it provided the deeply sampled blood TCRbeta repertoires that made up the dataset. A de-identified subject ID, COVID-19 status, age in years and sex were almost always included in the sample metadata. HLA class I and class II types, where available, came from metadata supplied by the sample provider rather than from assay-based typing.

Study-wide conclusions, independent of this receptor: The amount of clinical and demographic metadata varied by source and participant and was provided uncurated.

The chain is assembled from TRBV2 and TRBJ1-1; the best D guess is TRBD1, with 5 bases matching. The clonotype comes from a man aged 35 to 55 with acute or convalescent COVID-19. The sample was peripheral blood. In nucleotide form, the sequence is TGTGCCAGCAGTGAACAGGGCGATTACACTGAAGCTTTCTTT. It encodes CASSEQGDYTEAFF. The entire variable domain, with the stretches around the CDR3 drawn from the reference TRBV2 and TRBJ1-1 proteins, is EPEVTQTPSHQVTQMGQEVILRCVPISNHLYFYWYRQILGQKVEFLVSFYNNEISEKSEIFDDQFSVERPDGSNFTLKIRSTKLEDSAMYFCASSEQGDYTEAFFGQGTRLTVV.